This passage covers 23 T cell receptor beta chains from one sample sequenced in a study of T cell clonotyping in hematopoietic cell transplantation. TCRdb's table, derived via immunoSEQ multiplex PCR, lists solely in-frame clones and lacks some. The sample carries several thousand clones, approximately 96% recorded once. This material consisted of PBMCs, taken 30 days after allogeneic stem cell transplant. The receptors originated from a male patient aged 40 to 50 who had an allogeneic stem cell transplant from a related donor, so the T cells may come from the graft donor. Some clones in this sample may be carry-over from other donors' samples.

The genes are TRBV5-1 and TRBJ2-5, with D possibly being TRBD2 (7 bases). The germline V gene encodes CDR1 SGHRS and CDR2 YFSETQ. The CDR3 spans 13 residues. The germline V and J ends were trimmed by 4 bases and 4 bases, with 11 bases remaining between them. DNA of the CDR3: TGCGCCAGCAGCGGGGGAGGGGGAGAGACCCAGTACTTC. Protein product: CASSGGGGETQYF. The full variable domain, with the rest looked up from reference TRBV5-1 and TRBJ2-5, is KAGVTQTPRYLIKTRGQQVTLSCSPISGHRSVSWYQQTPGQGLQFLFEYFSETQRNKGNFPGRFSGRQFSNSRSEMNVSTLELGDSALYLCASSGGGGETQYFGPGTRLLVL.

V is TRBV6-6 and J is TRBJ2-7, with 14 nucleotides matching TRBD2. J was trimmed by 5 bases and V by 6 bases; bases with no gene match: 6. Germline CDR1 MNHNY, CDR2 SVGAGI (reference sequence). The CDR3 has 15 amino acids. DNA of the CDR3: TGTGCCAGCAGGGGCGGACTAGCGGGAGGAGACGAGCAGTACTTC. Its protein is CASRGGLAGGDEQYF.

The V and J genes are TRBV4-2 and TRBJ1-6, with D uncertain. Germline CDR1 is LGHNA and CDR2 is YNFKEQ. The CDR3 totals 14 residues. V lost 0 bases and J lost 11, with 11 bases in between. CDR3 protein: CASSQEGRRPPLHF. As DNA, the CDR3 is TGTGCCAGCAGCCAAGAAGGCAGAAGGCCACCCCTCCACTTT.

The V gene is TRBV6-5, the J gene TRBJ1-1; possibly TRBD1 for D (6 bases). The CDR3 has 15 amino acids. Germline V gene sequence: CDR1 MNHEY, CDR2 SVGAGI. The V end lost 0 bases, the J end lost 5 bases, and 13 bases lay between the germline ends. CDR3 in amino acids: CASSYSWAGETEAFF. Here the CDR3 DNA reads TGTGCCAGCAGTTACTCATGGGCAGGGGAGACTGAAGCTTTCTTT.

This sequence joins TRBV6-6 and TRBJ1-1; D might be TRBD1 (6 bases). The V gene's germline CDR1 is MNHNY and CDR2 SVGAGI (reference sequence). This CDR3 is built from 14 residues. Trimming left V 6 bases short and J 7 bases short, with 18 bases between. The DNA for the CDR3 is TGTGCCAGCAGCCACCGGGGGGGCCCAATTGAAGCTTTCTTT. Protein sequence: CASSHRGGPIEAFF.

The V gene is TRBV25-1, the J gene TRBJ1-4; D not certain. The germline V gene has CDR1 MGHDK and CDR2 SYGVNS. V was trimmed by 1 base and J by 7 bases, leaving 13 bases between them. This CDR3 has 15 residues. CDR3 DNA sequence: TGTGCCAGCAGTGAATTAAGGGCGCGGGGTGAAAAACTGTTTTTT. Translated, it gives CASSELRARGEKLFF.

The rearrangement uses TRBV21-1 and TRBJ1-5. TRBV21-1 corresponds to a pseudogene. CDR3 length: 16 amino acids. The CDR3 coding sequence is TGTGCCAGCAGCAACGAGCTCTCGGAGGGGAATCAGCCCCAGCATTTT. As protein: CASSNELSEGNQPQHF.

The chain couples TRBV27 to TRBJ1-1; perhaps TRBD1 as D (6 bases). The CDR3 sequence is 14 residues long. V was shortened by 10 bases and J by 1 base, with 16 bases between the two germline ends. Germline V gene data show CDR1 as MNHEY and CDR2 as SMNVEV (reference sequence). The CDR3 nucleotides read TGTGCCACCAAACAAGTACAGGGGAACACTGAAGCTTTCTTT. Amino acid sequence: CATKQVQGNTEAFF.

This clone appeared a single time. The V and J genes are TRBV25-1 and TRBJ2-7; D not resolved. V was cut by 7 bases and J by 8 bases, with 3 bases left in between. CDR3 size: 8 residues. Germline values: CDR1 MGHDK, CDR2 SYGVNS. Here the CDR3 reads CASKKQYF. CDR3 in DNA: TGTGCCAGCAAAAAGCAGTACTTC.

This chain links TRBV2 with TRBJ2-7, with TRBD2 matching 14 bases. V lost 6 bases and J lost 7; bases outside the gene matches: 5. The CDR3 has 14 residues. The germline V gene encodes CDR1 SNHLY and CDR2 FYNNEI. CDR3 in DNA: TGTGCCAGCAGCGGACTAGCGGGAGGTGCGGAGCAGTACTTC. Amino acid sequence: CASSGLAGGAEQYF.

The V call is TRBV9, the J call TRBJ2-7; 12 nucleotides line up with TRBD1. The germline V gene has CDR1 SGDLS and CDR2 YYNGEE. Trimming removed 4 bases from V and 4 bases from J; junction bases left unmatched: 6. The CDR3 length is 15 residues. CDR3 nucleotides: TGTGCCAGCAGCTCCGGGGGACAGGGGGCTTACGAGCAGTACTTC. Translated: CASSSGGQGAYEQYF. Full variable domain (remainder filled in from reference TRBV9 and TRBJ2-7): DSGVTQTPKHLITATGQRVTLRCSPRSGDLSVYWYQQSLDQGLQFLIQYYNGEERAKGNILERFSAQQFPDLHSELNLSSLELGDSALYFCASSSGGQGAYEQYFGPGTRLTVT.

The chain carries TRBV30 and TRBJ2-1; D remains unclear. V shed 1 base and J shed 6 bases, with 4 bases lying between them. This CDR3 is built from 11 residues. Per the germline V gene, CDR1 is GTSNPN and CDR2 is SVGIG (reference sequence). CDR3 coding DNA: TGTGCCTGGAGTGATATCAATGAGCAGTTCTTC. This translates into CAWSDINEQFF.

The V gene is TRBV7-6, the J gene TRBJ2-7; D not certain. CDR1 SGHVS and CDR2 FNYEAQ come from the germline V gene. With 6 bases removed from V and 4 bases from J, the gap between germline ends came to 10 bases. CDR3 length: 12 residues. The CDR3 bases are TGTGCCAGCAGTCCGACGGTATACGAGCAGTACTTC. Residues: CASSPTVYEQYF.

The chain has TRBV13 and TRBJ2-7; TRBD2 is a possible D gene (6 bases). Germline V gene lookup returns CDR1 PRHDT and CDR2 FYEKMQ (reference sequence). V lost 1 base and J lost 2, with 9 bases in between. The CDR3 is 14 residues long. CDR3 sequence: CASSLAGEPYEQYF. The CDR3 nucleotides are TGTGCCAGCAGCTTAGCGGGAGAGCCCTACGAGCAGTACTTC.

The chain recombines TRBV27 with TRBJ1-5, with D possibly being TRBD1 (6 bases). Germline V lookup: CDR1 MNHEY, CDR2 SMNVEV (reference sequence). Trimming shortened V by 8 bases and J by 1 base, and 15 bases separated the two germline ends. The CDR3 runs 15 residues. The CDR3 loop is CASGLFGGSNQPQHF. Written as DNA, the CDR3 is TGTGCCAGCGGCCTTTTCGGGGGCAGCAATCAGCCCCAGCATTTT.

The CDR3 coding sequence is TGCAGCGTTGGGTCGAACCGGGTTATGTTCTACGAGCAGTACTTC. Encoded protein: CSVGSNRVMFYEQYF. The rearrangement joins TRBV29-1 to TRBJ2-7; D not resolved. This CDR3 region has 15 residues. Germline V gives CDR1 SQVTM, CDR2 ANQGSEA. V was pared by 4 bases and J by 3 bases, with 19 bases between.

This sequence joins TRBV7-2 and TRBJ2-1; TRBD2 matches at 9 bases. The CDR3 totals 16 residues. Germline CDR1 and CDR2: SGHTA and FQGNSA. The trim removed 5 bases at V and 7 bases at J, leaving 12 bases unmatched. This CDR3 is CASSPQGAGGRNEQFF. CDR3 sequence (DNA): TGTGCCAGCAGCCCCCAGGGCGCGGGGGGGAGAAATGAGCAGTTCTTC.

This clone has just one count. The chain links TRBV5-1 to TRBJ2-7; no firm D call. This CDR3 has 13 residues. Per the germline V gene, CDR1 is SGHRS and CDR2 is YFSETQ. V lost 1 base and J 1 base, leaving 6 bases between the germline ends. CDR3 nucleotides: TGCGCCAGCAGCTTGCGCGAATCCTACGAGCAGTACTTC. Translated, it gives CASSLRESYEQYF.

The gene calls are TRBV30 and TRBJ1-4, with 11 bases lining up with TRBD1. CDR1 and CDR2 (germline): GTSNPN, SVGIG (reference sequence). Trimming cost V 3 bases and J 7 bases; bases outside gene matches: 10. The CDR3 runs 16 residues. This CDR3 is CAWSAIPGTGGEKLFF. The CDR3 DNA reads TGTGCCTGGAGCGCTATACCCGGGACAGGGGGTGAAAAACTGTTTTTT.

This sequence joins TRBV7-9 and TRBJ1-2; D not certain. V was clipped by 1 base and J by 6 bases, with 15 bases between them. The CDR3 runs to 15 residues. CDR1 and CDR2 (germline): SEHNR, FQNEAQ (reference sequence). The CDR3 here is CASSLEAHEENGYTF. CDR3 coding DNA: TGTGCCAGCAGCTTAGAAGCCCATGAGGAGAATGGCTACACCTTC.

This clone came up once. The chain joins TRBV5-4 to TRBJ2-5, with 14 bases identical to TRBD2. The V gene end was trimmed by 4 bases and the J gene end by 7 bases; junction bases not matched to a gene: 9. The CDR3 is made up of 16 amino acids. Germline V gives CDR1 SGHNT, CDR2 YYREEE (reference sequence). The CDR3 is CASSIRTSGGLGTQYF. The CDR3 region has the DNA TGTGCCAGCAGCATCCGGACTAGCGGGGGGTTGGGGACCCAGTACTTC.

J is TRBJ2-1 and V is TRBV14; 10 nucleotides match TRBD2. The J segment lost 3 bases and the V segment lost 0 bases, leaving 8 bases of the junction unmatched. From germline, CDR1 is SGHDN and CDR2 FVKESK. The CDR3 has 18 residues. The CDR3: CASSQEQPLAGVYNEQFF. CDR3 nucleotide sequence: TGTGCCAGCAGCCAAGAACAACCGCTAGCGGGGGTCTACAATGAGCAGTTCTTC.

CDR3 coding DNA: TGTGCCAGCAGTGGGCTCTACGAGCAGTACTTC. It is translated as CASSGLYEQYF. The chain has TRBV25-1 and TRBJ2-7; D remains unclear. CDR3 length equals 11 residues. CDR1 and CDR2 from the germline V gene are MGHDK and SYGVNS. V was pared by 4 bases and J by 3 bases, with 4 bases between.